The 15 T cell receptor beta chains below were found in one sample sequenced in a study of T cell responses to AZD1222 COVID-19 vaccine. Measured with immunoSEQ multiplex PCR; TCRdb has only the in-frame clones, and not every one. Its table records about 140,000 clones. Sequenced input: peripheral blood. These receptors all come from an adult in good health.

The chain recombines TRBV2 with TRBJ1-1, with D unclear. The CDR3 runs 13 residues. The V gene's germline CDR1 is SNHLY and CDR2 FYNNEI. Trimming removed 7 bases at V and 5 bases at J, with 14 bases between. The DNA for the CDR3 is TGTGCCAGCAATTTGTACACAGCGACTGAAGCTTTCTTT. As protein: CASNLYTATEAFF. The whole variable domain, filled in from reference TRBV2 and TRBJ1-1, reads EPEVTQTPSHQVTQMGQEVILRCVPISNHLYFYWYRQILGQKVEFLVSFYNNEISEKSEIFDDQFSVERPDGSNFTLKIRSTKLEDSAMYFCASNLYTATEAFFGQGTRLTVV.

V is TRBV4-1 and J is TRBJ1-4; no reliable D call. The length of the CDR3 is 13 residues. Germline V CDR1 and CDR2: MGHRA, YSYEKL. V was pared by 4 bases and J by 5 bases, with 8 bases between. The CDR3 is CASSLRWNEKLFF. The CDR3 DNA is TGCGCCAGCAGCCTCCGGTGGAATGAAAAACTGTTTTTT.

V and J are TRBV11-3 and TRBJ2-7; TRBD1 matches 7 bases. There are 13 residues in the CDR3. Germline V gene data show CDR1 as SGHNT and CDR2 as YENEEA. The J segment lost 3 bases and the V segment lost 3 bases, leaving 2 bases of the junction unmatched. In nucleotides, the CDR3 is TGTGCCAGCAGCTTGGGACAGTTCTACGAGCAGTACTTC. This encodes CASSLGQFYEQYF.

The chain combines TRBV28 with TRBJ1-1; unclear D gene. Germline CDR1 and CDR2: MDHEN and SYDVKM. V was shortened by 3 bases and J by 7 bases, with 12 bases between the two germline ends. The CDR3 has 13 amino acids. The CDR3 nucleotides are TGTGCCAGCAGTTTGGATGGTCGAAGTGAAGCTTTCTTT. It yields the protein CASSLDGRSEAFF.

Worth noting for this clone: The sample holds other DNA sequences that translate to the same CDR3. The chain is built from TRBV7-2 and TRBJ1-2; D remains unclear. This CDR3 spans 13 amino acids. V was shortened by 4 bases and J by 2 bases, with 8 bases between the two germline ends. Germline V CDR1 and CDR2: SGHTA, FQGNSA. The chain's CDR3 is CASSSRRNYGYTF. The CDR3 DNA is TGTGCCAGCAGCTCCCGGAGAAACTATGGCTACACCTTC.

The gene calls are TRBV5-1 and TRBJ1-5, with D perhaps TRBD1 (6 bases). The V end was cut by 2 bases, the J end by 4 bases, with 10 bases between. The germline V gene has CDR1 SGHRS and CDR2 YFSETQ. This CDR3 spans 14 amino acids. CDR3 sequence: CASSLPGDNQPQHF. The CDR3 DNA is TGCGCCAGCAGCTTACCAGGGGATAATCAGCCCCAGCATTTT.

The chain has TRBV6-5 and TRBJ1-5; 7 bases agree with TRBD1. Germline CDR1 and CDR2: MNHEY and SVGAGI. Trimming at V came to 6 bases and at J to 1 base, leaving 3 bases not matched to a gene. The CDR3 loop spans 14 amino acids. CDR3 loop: CASSPGGSNQPQHF. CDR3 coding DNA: TGTGCCAGCAGCCCAGGGGGGAGCAATCAGCCCCAGCATTTT.

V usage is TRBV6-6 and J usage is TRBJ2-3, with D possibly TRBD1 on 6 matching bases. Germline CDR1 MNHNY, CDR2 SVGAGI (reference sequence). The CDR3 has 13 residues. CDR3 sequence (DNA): TGTGCAGCAGGGGACAATGTAGAAGATACGCAGTATTTT. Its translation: CAAGDNVEDTQYF.

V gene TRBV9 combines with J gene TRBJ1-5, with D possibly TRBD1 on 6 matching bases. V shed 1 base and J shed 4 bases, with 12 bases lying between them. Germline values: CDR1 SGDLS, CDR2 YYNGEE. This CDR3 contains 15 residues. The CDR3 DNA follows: TGTGCCAGCAGCGTAAGTTCGGGGACAAATCAGCCCCAGCATTTT. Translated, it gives CASSVSSGTNQPQHF.

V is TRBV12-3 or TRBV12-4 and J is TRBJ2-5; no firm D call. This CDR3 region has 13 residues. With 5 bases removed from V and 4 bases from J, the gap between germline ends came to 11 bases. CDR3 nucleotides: TGTGCCAGCAGTCTAGAGGTGCTAGAGACCCAGTACTTC. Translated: CASSLEVLETQYF.

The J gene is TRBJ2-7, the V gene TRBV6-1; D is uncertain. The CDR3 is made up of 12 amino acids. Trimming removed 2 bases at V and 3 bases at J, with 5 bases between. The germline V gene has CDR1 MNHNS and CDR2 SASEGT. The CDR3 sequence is CASSEQLYEQYF. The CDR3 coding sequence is TGTGCCAGCAGTGAACAGCTCTACGAGCAGTACTTC.

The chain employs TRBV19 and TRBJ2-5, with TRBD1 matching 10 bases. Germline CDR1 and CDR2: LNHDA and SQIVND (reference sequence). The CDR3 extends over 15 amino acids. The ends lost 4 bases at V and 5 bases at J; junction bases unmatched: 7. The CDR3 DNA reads TGTGCCAGTAGTACCCGGACAGGGGGTCGGGAGACCCAGTACTTC. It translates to CASSTRTGGRETQYF.

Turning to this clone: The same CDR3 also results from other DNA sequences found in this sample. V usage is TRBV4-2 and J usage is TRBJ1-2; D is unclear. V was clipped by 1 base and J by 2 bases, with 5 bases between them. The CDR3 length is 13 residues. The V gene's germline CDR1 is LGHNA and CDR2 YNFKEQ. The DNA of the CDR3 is TGTGCCAGCAGCCAAGGAGGGAACTATGGCTACACCTTC. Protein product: CASSQGGNYGYTF.

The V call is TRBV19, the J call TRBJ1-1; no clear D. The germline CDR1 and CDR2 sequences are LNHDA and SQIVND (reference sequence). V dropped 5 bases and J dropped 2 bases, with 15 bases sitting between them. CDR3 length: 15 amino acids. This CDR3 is CASSSYGLLNTEAFF. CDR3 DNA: TGTGCCAGTAGTTCTTACGGACTGTTAAACACTGAAGCTTTCTTT.

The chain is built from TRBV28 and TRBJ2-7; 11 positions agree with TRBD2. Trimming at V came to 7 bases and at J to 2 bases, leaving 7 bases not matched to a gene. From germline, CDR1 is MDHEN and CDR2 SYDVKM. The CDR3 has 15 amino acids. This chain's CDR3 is CASITSGGTTYEQYF. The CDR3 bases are TGTGCCAGCATTACTAGCGGGGGAACAACCTACGAGCAGTACTTC.